Given below is one T cell receptor beta chain in context. Antigen: not known. This entry belongs to a study of CD8 T cells in ankylosing spondylitis. General study points: Characteristic of ankylosing spondylitis blood, it appeared, was a TCR beta motif comprising eight highly homologous variants.

TCRdb recomputed calls from the 5' RACE reads with MiXCR, one row per CDR3 protein. Here the sample spans 340,000 or so distinct CDR3 sequences, roughly 14% being singletons. J lost 7 bases, V lost 5 bases, and 9 bases had no gene match. Germline CDR1 reads SGHTA; CDR2 reads FQGNSA. This CDR3 has 16 residues. The TCR comes from a male donor with ankylosing spondylitis or in good health (not recorded which). What was sequenced was blood, either unsorted or a sorted T cell fraction (not recorded which). The J gene is TRBJ2-1, the V gene TRBV7-2; 12 bases map to TRBD2. CDR3 sequence (DNA): TGTGCCAGCAGCCTAGAGCTAGCGGGGGGGCGAAATGAGCAGTTCTTC. Residues: CASSLELAGGRNEQFF.